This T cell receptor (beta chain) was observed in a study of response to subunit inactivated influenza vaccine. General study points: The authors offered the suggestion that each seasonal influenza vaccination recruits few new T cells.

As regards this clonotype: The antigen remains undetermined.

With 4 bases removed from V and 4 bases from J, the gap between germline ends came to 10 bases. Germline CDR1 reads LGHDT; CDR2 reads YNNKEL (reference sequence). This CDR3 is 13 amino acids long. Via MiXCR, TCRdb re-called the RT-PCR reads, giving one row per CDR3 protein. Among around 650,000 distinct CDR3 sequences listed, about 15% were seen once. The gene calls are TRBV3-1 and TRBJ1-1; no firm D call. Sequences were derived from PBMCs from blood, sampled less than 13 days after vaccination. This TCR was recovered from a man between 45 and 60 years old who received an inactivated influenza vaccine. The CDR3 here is CASSRSEVTEAFF. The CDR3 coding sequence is TGTGCCAGCAGCCGAAGCGAGGTCACTGAAGCTTTCTTT.